This T cell receptor beta chain appears in the sequencing data of a study of cytomegalovirus exposure and HLA in healthy donors. The V gene lost 6 bases and the J gene lost 3 bases, with 20 bases spanning the gap. This CDR3 is 16 amino acids long. Germline values: CDR1 MDHEN, CDR2 SYDVKM. All donors participated as healthy donors of bone marrow. The primer mix had 60 Vbeta and 13 Jbeta primers. Some clones are missing from TCRdb's copy, which holds only in-frame ones; the method was immunoSEQ multiplex PCR. The profile shows about 180,000 clones, around three quarters of them singletons. V is TRBV28 and J is TRBJ2-5, with a tentative D call TRBD2 (5 bases). This receptor was obtained from a woman in her thirties in good health and CMV-seropositive. Sequenced input: PBMCs. The CDR3 loop reads CASSQWNSRVEETQYF. The CDR3, as DNA: TGTGCCAGCAGCCAATGGAACTCGCGGGTCGAAGAGACCCAGTACTTC.